This TCR beta chain was documented in a study of shared clonotypes between healthy human individuals. Trimming took off 6 bases at V and 6 bases at J, with 13 bases between the two ends. Germline CDR1 MNHNS, CDR2 SASEGT. This CDR3 contains 13 residues. For this clone: What it recognizes is unknown.

Generated by immunoSEQ multiplex PCR, the TCRdb table keeps only in-frame clones and is missing some. The sample includes about 600,000 clones, roughly 97% of them seen just once. Study results and caveats: Depth of sequencing was expected to influence donor clonotype sharing.

The chain couples TRBV6-1 to TRBJ2-3; D call uncertain. Input material: naive CD4+ T cells sorted from blood. Stated subset: CD45RA+ positively selected. The TCR originated in a woman in her twenties or thirties in good health. The CDR3 sequence: CASSAALTDTQYF. The CDR3 nucleotides are TGTGCCAGCAGCGCAGCGTTAACGGATACGCAGTATTTT.